This TCR beta chain was obtained from a study of beta chain features in type 1 diabetes. Points from the study as a whole: Type 1 diabetes patients had fewer VDJ junction insertions and more deletions. Healthy donors had naive, central memory and Treg TCRB repertoires that appeared less similar than those seen among patients. There was a moderate but significant shortening of TCRB CDR3s in all four CD4+ subsets of Type 1 diabetes patients. Possible PCR preference for shorter templates applied equally to patients and controls.

About this clone itself: Its specificity is unknown.

Expressed TCRB transcripts were sequenced, since all the RNA that had been isolated was reverse transcribed. This table comes from immunoSEQ multiplex PCR, and its TCRdb copy is limited to in-frame clones, with some not included. The sample includes about 700,000 clones, around an eighth of them seen just once. The ends lost 1 base at V and 4 bases at J; junction bases unmatched: 10. CDR3 length: 16 amino acids. Per germline, CDR1 SGHRS and CDR2 YFSETQ. Source material: naive CD4+ T cells from blood. This sequence joins TRBV5-1 and TRBJ1-1; 7 nucleotides agree with TRBD1. The clonotype was recovered from a man aged 18-30 years with type 1 diabetes. The DNA of the CDR3 is TGCGCCAGCAGCTTGCGGGCGAACAGGGGAGGCACTGAAGCTTTCTTT. Encoded protein: CASSLRANRGGTEAFF.